Listed below are T cell receptor beta chains from one sample, sequenced in a study of blood T cell repertoires in COVID-19. Repertoires were generated with immunoSEQ multiplex PCR, while TCRdb's copy carries only in-frame clones and drops some. The sample includes 310,000 or so clones, approximately 90% seen only once; the top ten take approximately 4%. The sequenced material came from peripheral blood. Receptor source: a woman in her fifties or sixties with active or convalescent COVID-19. The CDR3 runs from the conserved cysteine through the conserved F or W. A D gene is named only where the DNA matches it firmly. Clone size is not always given. Where it is, it says once, few, many or a class for expanded clones.

clone_size: once
v_call: TRBV19
d_call: -
j_call: TRBJ2-5
cdr3_nt: TGTGCCAGTAGTGCCTCCCTGCGTGGGGGCGGTAGGGAGACCCAGTACTTC
cdr3_aa: CASSASLRGGGRETQYF

clone_size: -
v_call: TRBV9
d_call: -
j_call: TRBJ2-2
cdr3_nt: TGTGCCAGCAGCGTAGATGAGGGATTTTTCGACACCGGGGAGCTGTTTTTT
cdr3_aa: CASSVDEGFFDTGELFF

clone_size: -
v_call: TRBV28
d_call: -
j_call: TRBJ2-1
cdr3_nt: TGTGCCAGCAGTCCCAGGGGGGTCCTCTCCTACAATGAGCAGTTCTTC
cdr3_aa: CASSPRGVLSYNEQFF

clone_size: -
v_call: TRBV7-2
d_call: -
j_call: TRBJ2-7
cdr3_nt: TGTGCCAGCAGCTCTCCGACAGTCTACGAGCAGTACTTC
cdr3_aa: CASSSPTVYEQYF

clone_size: -
v_call: TRBV5-1
d_call: -
j_call: TRBJ2-3
cdr3_nt: TGCGCCAGCAGCGTGGGGGGGCCGGTAGATACGCAGTATTTT
cdr3_aa: CASSVGGPVDTQYF

clone_size: once
v_call: TRBV29-1
d_call: TRBD1
j_call: TRBJ1-5
cdr3_nt: TGCAGCGTGACAGGGTCCAGCAATCAGCCCCAGCATTTT
cdr3_aa: CSVTGSSNQPQHF

clone_size: -
v_call: TRBV7-3
d_call: TRBD2
j_call: TRBJ2-2
cdr3_nt: TGTGCCAGCAGCTTAGGCGGGAGAAAGGCCGGGGAGCTGTTTTTT
cdr3_aa: CASSLGGRKAGELFF

clone_size: -
v_call: TRBV25-1
d_call: -
j_call: TRBJ1-6
cdr3_nt: TGTGCCAGCAGTGAGATGTCAGGGTCCTATAATTCACCCCTCCACTTT
cdr3_aa: CASSEMSGSYNSPLHF

clone_size: -
v_call: TRBV6-5
d_call: -
j_call: TRBJ1-1
cdr3_nt: TGTGCCAGCAGTTTCCGTACGGACACTGAAGCTTTCTTT
cdr3_aa: CASSFRTDTEAFF

clone_size: -
v_call: TRBV5-4
d_call: TRBD1
j_call: TRBJ2-7
cdr3_nt: TGTGCCAGCAGCCGAGGACAGGGGGACTACGAGCAGTACTTC
cdr3_aa: CASSRGQGDYEQYF

clone_size: -
v_call: TRBV7-2
d_call: TRBD1
j_call: TRBJ2-7
cdr3_nt: TGTGCCAGCAGCCCAGACAGGGTTGAGCAGTACTTC
cdr3_aa: CASSPDRVEQYF

clone_size: -
v_call: TRBV7-9
d_call: -
j_call: TRBJ2-6
cdr3_nt: TGTGCAACCTACCCAACAGGGTGGAGCTCTGGGGCCAACGTCCTGACTTTC
cdr3_aa: CATYPTGWSSGANVLTF

clone_size: -
v_call: TRBV19
d_call: -
j_call: TRBJ2-6
cdr3_nt: TGTGCCAGTACCAGTTTCACGTCTGGGGCCAACGTCCTGACTTTC
cdr3_aa: CASTSFTSGANVLTF

clone_size: -
v_call: TRBV30
d_call: -
j_call: TRBJ2-3
cdr3_nt: TGTGCCTGGAGTATCGGACTAGTGCGAGGGACAGGATTCACAGATACGCAGTATTTT
cdr3_aa: CAWSIGLVRGTGFTDTQYF

clone_size: -
v_call: TRBV6-5
d_call: -
j_call: TRBJ2-1
cdr3_nt: TGTGCCAGCAGTAACCGGGATCCTTCCTACAATGAGCAGTTCTTC
cdr3_aa: CASSNRDPSYNEQFF

clone_size: -
v_call: TRBV10-1
d_call: TRBD1
j_call: TRBJ1-1
cdr3_nt: TGCGCCAGCAGTGAACAGGGGGCTCGAACTGAAGCTTTCTTT
cdr3_aa: CASSEQGARTEAFF

clone_size: -
v_call: TRBV5-4
d_call: -
j_call: TRBJ2-1
cdr3_nt: TGTGCCAGCAGCTTGGGACAGAGCTCCTACAATGAGCAGTTCTTC
cdr3_aa: CASSLGQSSYNEQFF

clone_size: -
v_call: TRBV5-1
d_call: TRBD2
j_call: TRBJ2-5
cdr3_nt: TGCGCCAGCAGCTTGGGAGTAGCGGGGGGACGGGAGACCCAGTACTTC
cdr3_aa: CASSLGVAGGRETQYF

clone_size: -
v_call: TRBV12-3/TRBV12-4
d_call: -
j_call: TRBJ1-5
cdr3_nt: TGTGCCAGCGGGGGGGGGTTCGGTCAGCCCCAGCATTTT
cdr3_aa: CASGGGFGQPQHF

clone_size: -
v_call: TRBV30
d_call: TRBD2
j_call: TRBJ2-3
cdr3_nt: TGTGCCTGGATAAAACTAGCGGGAGCGAACCTTTACACAGATACGCAGTATTTT
cdr3_aa: CAWIKLAGANLYTDTQYF

clone_size: -
v_call: TRBV7-2
d_call: -
j_call: TRBJ2-3
cdr3_nt: TGTGCCAGCAGCTCGGGGTGGGGTGGCTTGGGTACAGATACGCAGTATTTT
cdr3_aa: CASSSGWGGLGTDTQYF

clone_size: -
v_call: TRBV5-1
d_call: TRBD2
j_call: TRBJ2-2
cdr3_nt: TGCGCCAGCACGCCACGGGCGGGGGGTTCGAACACCGGGGAGCTGTTTTTT
cdr3_aa: CASTPRAGGSNTGELFF

clone_size: -
v_call: TRBV12-2
d_call: -
j_call: TRBJ2-1
cdr3_nt: TGTGCAAGTCGCTTGGTCGGAGCGGGGGGGCTTCTCAATGAGCAGTTCTTC
cdr3_aa: CASRLVGAGGLLNEQFF

clone_size: -
v_call: TRBV6-4
d_call: -
j_call: TRBJ2-5
cdr3_nt: TGTGCCAGCAGTGACGGGCAGGGGAAGACCCAGTACTTC
cdr3_aa: CASSDGQGKTQYF

clone_size: -
v_call: TRBV4-2
d_call: -
j_call: TRBJ2-3
cdr3_nt: TGTGCCAGCAGCCAAATCTCTAGCGTAGATACGCAGTATTTT
cdr3_aa: CASSQISSVDTQYF

clone_size: -
v_call: TRBV5-1
d_call: -
j_call: TRBJ2-1
cdr3_nt: TGCGCCAGCAGTGTAATGGGAGGACCCTACAATGAGCAGTTCTTC
cdr3_aa: CASSVMGGPYNEQFF

clone_size: -
v_call: TRBV7-2
d_call: -
j_call: TRBJ1-6
cdr3_nt: TGTGCCAGCAGCTTAAGAGGACAGCCTAATTCACCCCTCCACTTT
cdr3_aa: CASSLRGQPNSPLHF

clone_size: -
v_call: TRBV3-1/TRBV3-2
d_call: -
j_call: TRBJ2-1
cdr3_nt: TGTGCCAGCAGCCCCCCCAAGAAGAGCGATGAGCAGTTCTTC
cdr3_aa: CASSPPKKSDEQFF

clone_size: -
v_call: TRBV7-2
d_call: TRBD1
j_call: TRBJ2-2
cdr3_nt: TGTGCCAGCAGCCCAGGGGGCTCCCGGAACACCGGGGAGCTGTTTTTT
cdr3_aa: CASSPGGSRNTGELFF

clone_size: -
v_call: TRBV9
d_call: -
j_call: TRBJ2-2
cdr3_nt: TGTGCCAGCAGCGTTTTGGGGGGGCAGGATTCCCCCGGGGAGCTGTTTTTT
cdr3_aa: CASSVLGGQDSPGELFF

clone_size: -
v_call: TRBV7-6
d_call: -
j_call: TRBJ1-5
cdr3_nt: TGTGCCAGCAGCTTAGGTTCAGGGCTGGGTCAGCCCCAGCATTTT
cdr3_aa: CASSLGSGLGQPQHF

clone_size: -
v_call: TRBV5-1
d_call: TRBD2
j_call: TRBJ2-4
cdr3_nt: TGCGCCAGCAGCTTGGGGCTAGCGGGGGGCCTGTCCAAAAACATTCAGTACTTC
cdr3_aa: CASSLGLAGGLSKNIQYF

clone_size: -
v_call: TRBV5-4
d_call: TRBD1
j_call: TRBJ2-7
cdr3_nt: TGTGCCAGCAGTCCCTCTGAAAAAGGACAGGGAGAGTACTTC
cdr3_aa: CASSPSEKGQGEYF

clone_size: -
v_call: TRBV6-4
d_call: TRBD2
j_call: TRBJ2-1
cdr3_nt: TGTGCCAGCAGCAGGACTAGCGGGGGGTTCTACAATGAGCAGTTCTTC
cdr3_aa: CASSRTSGGFYNEQFF

clone_size: -
v_call: TRBV18
d_call: TRBD1
j_call: TRBJ2-1
cdr3_nt: TGTGCCAGCTCACCAAACCAGGGGGCTGGAAATGAGCAGTTCTTC
cdr3_aa: CASSPNQGAGNEQFF

clone_size: -
v_call: TRBV13
d_call: -
j_call: TRBJ2-7
cdr3_nt: TGTGCCAGCAGCTTAGGTCGGACTCGGGACGAGCAGTACTTC
cdr3_aa: CASSLGRTRDEQYF

clone_size: few
v_call: TRBV24-1
d_call: TRBD1
j_call: TRBJ2-1
cdr3_nt: TGTGCCACCAGTGATCAAACAGGGACAGTTGTCACCGGGCAGCAGTTCTTC
cdr3_aa: CATSDQTGTVVTGQQFF

clone_size: -
v_call: TRBV18
d_call: TRBD2
j_call: TRBJ2-1
cdr3_nt: TGTGCCAGCTCACCAAACGGGGGGGCTAATAATGAGCAGTTCTTC
cdr3_aa: CASSPNGGANNEQFF

clone_size: -
v_call: TRBV6-2/TRBV6-3
d_call: TRBD2
j_call: TRBJ2-1
cdr3_nt: TGTGCCAGCAGGTACGGCAGGCGGGGGGTCGTCAATGAGCAGTTCTTC
cdr3_aa: CASRYGRRGVVNEQFF

clone_size: -
v_call: TRBV5-6
d_call: -
j_call: TRBJ1-1
cdr3_nt: TGTGCCAGCAGCTTGAGACGGAAGGGGGACACTGAAGCTTTCTTT
cdr3_aa: CASSLRRKGDTEAFF

clone_size: -
v_call: TRBV7-7
d_call: TRBD2
j_call: TRBJ2-5
cdr3_nt: TGTGCTAGCAGCGGAGCGGGAGGGCAAGAGACCCAGTACTTC
cdr3_aa: CASSGAGGQETQYF

clone_size: -
v_call: TRBV9
d_call: TRBD1
j_call: TRBJ1-2
cdr3_nt: TGTGCCAGCAGCCCCCGAGGGGACAGGGGGATAAACTATGGCTACACCTTC
cdr3_aa: CASSPRGDRGINYGYTF

clone_size: -
v_call: TRBV29-1
d_call: -
j_call: TRBJ2-7
cdr3_nt: TGCAGCGTTGAAGCAGACTACGAGCAGTACTTC
cdr3_aa: CSVEADYEQYF

clone_size: once
v_call: TRBV5-1
d_call: -
j_call: TRBJ1-1
cdr3_nt: TGCGCCAGCAGCTTGGATGCAGGGTGGCACACTGAAGCTTTCTTT
cdr3_aa: CASSLDAGWHTEAFF

clone_size: -
v_call: TRBV6-1
d_call: TRBD1
j_call: TRBJ1-1
cdr3_nt: TGTGCCAGCAGTGTAACGGCCGGACAGGGGTTCGCTGAAGCTTTCTTT
cdr3_aa: CASSVTAGQGFAEAFF

clone_size: -
v_call: TRBV7-3
d_call: TRBD1
j_call: TRBJ1-6
cdr3_nt: TGTGCCAGCAGCATTAGGACAGGGGGTGATTCACCCCTCCACTTT
cdr3_aa: CASSIRTGGDSPLHF

clone_size: -
v_call: TRBV30
d_call: -
j_call: TRBJ2-7
cdr3_nt: TGTGCCTGGAGTGGCAGGGGCCACGAGCAGTACTTC
cdr3_aa: CAWSGRGHEQYF

clone_size: once
v_call: TRBV5-1
d_call: TRBD1
j_call: TRBJ2-1
cdr3_nt: TGCGCCAGCAGTCTCGGGACAGGGGAAACAGTCAATGAGCAGTTCTTC
cdr3_aa: CASSLGTGETVNEQFF

clone_size: -
v_call: TRBV6-5
d_call: TRBD2
j_call: TRBJ2-1
cdr3_nt: TGTGCCAGCACCTACGGGACTAGCGGGGTAAATGAGCAGTTCTTC
cdr3_aa: CASTYGTSGVNEQFF

clone_size: -
v_call: TRBV19
d_call: -
j_call: TRBJ1-5
cdr3_nt: TGTGCCAGTAGTACACAGGTAAATCAGCCCCAGCATTTT
cdr3_aa: CASSTQVNQPQHF

clone_size: -
v_call: TRBV5-4
d_call: TRBD2
j_call: TRBJ2-7
cdr3_nt: TGTGCCAGCAGCGAAGCAACTAGCGGGAGGAGCTCCTACGAGCAGTACTTC
cdr3_aa: CASSEATSGRSSYEQYF

clone_size: few
v_call: TRBV15
d_call: -
j_call: TRBJ2-6
cdr3_nt: TGTGCCACCATCAAGCCCACCTCTGGGGCCAACGTCCTGACTTTC
cdr3_aa: CATIKPTSGANVLTF

clone_size: once
v_call: TRBV12-3/TRBV12-4
d_call: -
j_call: TRBJ2-1
cdr3_nt: TGTGCCAGCGCGTCCGGGGTCAGTGAGCAGTTCTTC
cdr3_aa: CASASGVSEQFF

clone_size: -
v_call: TRBV30
d_call: -
j_call: TRBJ1-2
cdr3_nt: TGTGCCTGGATGCCGGGGTATGGCTACACCTTC
cdr3_aa: CAWMPGYGYTF

clone_size: once
v_call: TRBV7-9
d_call: -
j_call: TRBJ2-3
cdr3_nt: TGTGCCAGCAGCCTCCGCAGGGCCCGTAGCACAGATACGCAGTATTTT
cdr3_aa: CASSLRRARSTDTQYF

clone_size: once
v_call: TRBV30
d_call: TRBD2
j_call: TRBJ2-1
cdr3_nt: TGTGCCTGGAGTGTATCAAGCGGGAGGGCCACTGAGCAGTTCTTC
cdr3_aa: CAWSVSSGRATEQFF

clone_size: -
v_call: TRBV18
d_call: -
j_call: TRBJ2-7
cdr3_nt: TGTGCCAGCTCACCTGGGGGGAGTAGGATTTACGAGCAGTACTTC
cdr3_aa: CASSPGGSRIYEQYF

clone_size: -
v_call: TRBV3-1/TRBV3-2
d_call: TRBD1
j_call: TRBJ1-1
cdr3_nt: TGTGCCAGCAGCTTACGGACAGGGAAAAACACTGAAGCTTTCTTT
cdr3_aa: CASSLRTGKNTEAFF

clone_size: -
v_call: TRBV5-5
d_call: -
j_call: TRBJ1-1
cdr3_nt: TGTGCCAGCAGCTTGTTGCGTAGCGAGGGAAGCACTGAAGCTTTCTTT
cdr3_aa: CASSLLRSEGSTEAFF